This T cell receptor (beta chain) was profiled in a study of tumor and adjacent non-tumor tissue in lung cancer. Whole-study context: Stage I to III disease affected 10 men and roughly 5 women aged about 31 to 85. Study-wide findings and caveats: Tumor tissue had significantly higher TCR diversity than normal lung. Top 100 clones took a larger repertoire share in normal lung.

Trimming removed 0 bases at V and 3 bases at J, with 11 bases between. The CDR3 runs to 14 residues. The germline V gene encodes CDR1 SQVTM and CDR2 ANQGSEA. RNA was extracted from bulk tissue without any cell sorting. Distant lung tissue was collected more than 3 cm away from the tumor edge. The library came from three nested PCR rounds adapted from ARM-PCR protocols. TCRdb re-analysed the multiplex PCR reads in MiXCR, keeping a single row per CDR3 protein. This table holds more than 55,000 distinct CDR3 sequences, roughly two thirds found once. This clonotype was seen many times. Antigen: not known. The receptor comes from a man aged 65-85 years with non-small cell lung cancer. The sample comprised distant non-tumor lung tissue. The V gene is TRBV29-1, the J gene TRBJ1-1; unclear D gene. The CDR3 reads CSVEDQAKDTEAFF. The CDR3 DNA reads TGCAGCGTTGAAGATCAGGCGAAGGACACTGAAGCTTTCTTT. The variable domain in full, with the rest retrieved from reference TRBV29-1 and TRBJ1-1, is SAVISQKPSRDICQRGTSLTIQCQVDSQVTMMFWYRQQPGQSLTLIATANQGSEATYESGFVIDKFPISRPNLTFSTLTVSNMSPEDSSIYLCSVEDQAKDTEAFFGQGTRLTVV.